A selection of T cell receptor beta chains follows, all from one sample in a study of T-cell reconstitution after alpha-beta-depleted transplantation in children. TCRdb ran MiXCR on the PCR reads and lists one entry per CDR3 protein. Of about 580,000 distinct CDR3 sequences listed, more than 20% are singletons. The sequencing used PBMCs, mostly from graft donor cells, collected 360 days after TCRalphabeta/CD19-depleted stem cell transplant. The receptors derive from a boy younger than two who had a stem cell transplant for acute myeloid leukemia, so the T cells may come from the graft donor. Each CDR3 is given without its conserved first and last residue. The D gene is left open where the match is weak.

CDR3 | V | D | J
AISEGGRGTEAF | TRBV10-3 | - | TRBJ1-1
ATSDPGQGETQY | TRBV24-1 | TRBD1 | TRBJ2-5
ATSRDPAVNYGYT | TRBV15 | - | TRBJ1-2
ASSQAGTGGMSPLH | TRBV3-1 | TRBD1 | TRBJ1-6
ASSLAATLATTEAF | TRBV7-2 | - | TRBJ1-1
ASSNVYEQY | TRBV7-2 | - | TRBJ2-7
ASSQVGSSYEQY | TRBV4-3 | - | TRBJ2-7
ASSLGQGGVNEQF | TRBV12-3/TRBV12-4 | TRBD1 | TRBJ2-1
ASSPTVDTEAF | TRBV4-1 | - | TRBJ1-1
ASSKNLGPPGQWADTQY | TRBV4-3 | TRBD1 | TRBJ2-3
SARAPGTSVYEQY | TRBV20-1 | - | TRBJ2-7
ASSQDPLGLAQETQY | TRBV3-1 | - | TRBJ2-5
SARDLGGTRADTQY | TRBV20-1 | TRBD1 | TRBJ2-3
ASSPLAGAYEQY | TRBV7-2 | TRBD2 | TRBJ2-7
ASSLGQGWSNQPQH | TRBV12-3/TRBV12-4 | TRBD1 | TRBJ1-5
ASSVAATSGGRNEQF | TRBV9 | TRBD2 | TRBJ2-1
ASSLGRDQPQH | TRBV5-1 | - | TRBJ1-5
ASSLNQVADSPLH | TRBV12-3/TRBV12-4 | - | TRBJ1-6
ASGTYNEQF | TRBV12-5 | - | TRBJ2-1
ASSRGTGEQPQH | TRBV7-8 | TRBD1 | TRBJ1-5
ARGPRATSGVYNEQF | TRBV5-6 | TRBD2 | TRBJ2-1
SALQPINEKLF | TRBV20-1 | - | TRBJ1-4
ASSQDPRGPNYGYT | TRBV4-3 | - | TRBJ1-2
ASSYSVDNTDTQY | TRBV6-5 | - | TRBJ2-3
SPPRVNTEAF | TRBV20-1 | - | TRBJ1-1
SARIDSVQETQY | TRBV20-1 | - | TRBJ2-5
SVESWDNEQF | TRBV29-1 | - | TRBJ2-1
ASSWKGASGANVLT | TRBV27 | TRBD1 | TRBJ2-6
ASSLMTSGLYNEQF | TRBV5-1 | TRBD2 | TRBJ2-1
ASSPGGKETQY | TRBV18 | - | TRBJ2-5
SARGASNSPLH | TRBV20-1 | - | TRBJ1-6